A selection of T cell receptor beta chains follows, all from one sample in a study of blood T cell repertoires in COVID-19. Repertoires were generated with immunoSEQ multiplex PCR, while TCRdb's copy carries only in-frame clones and drops some. Altogether around 140,000 clones are present, about 79% being singletons, with the ten largest covering under 6%. The sample consisted of peripheral blood. All receptors derive from an elderly woman with active or convalescent COVID-19. CDR3s include the opening cysteine and the closing phenylalanine or tryptophan. Fields, in order: J gene, D gene, clone size, V gene, CDR3 protein, CDR3 DNA. A D gene is named only where the DNA matches it firmly. Not all rows give a size; the values are once, few, many and, for expanded clones, a class.

j_call: TRBJ2-7; d_call: NA; clone_size: NA; v_call: TRBV7-9; cdr3_aa: CASTARAHSYEQYF; cdr3_nt: TGTGCCAGCACCGCCAGGGCCCACTCCTACGAGCAGTACTTC
j_call: TRBJ2-7; d_call: TRBD1; clone_size: NA; v_call: TRBV7-2; cdr3_aa: CASSPDRGYEQYF; cdr3_nt: TGTGCCAGCAGCCCCGACAGGGGATACGAGCAGTACTTC
j_call: TRBJ1-6; d_call: TRBD1; clone_size: NA; v_call: TRBV28; cdr3_aa: CASSLILGQMDNSPLHF; cdr3_nt: TGTGCCAGCAGTTTAATTCTGGGACAGATGGATAATTCACCCCTCCACTTT
j_call: TRBJ1-5; d_call: NA; clone_size: NA; v_call: TRBV7-2; cdr3_aa: CASRTGGGSQPQHF; cdr3_nt: TGTGCCAGCAGAACGGGAGGGGGAAGTCAGCCCCAGCATTTT
j_call: TRBJ2-5; d_call: TRBD1; clone_size: NA; v_call: TRBV7-9; cdr3_aa: CASSIIPTGGQETQYF; cdr3_nt: TGTGCCAGCAGCATTATTCCTACAGGGGGCCAAGAGACCCAGTACTTC
j_call: TRBJ2-1; d_call: TRBD1; clone_size: few; v_call: TRBV5-1; cdr3_aa: CASSSRGTGGSYNEQFF; cdr3_nt: TGCGCCAGCAGCTCCCGAGGGACAGGGGGGTCCTACAATGAGCAGTTCTTC
j_call: TRBJ1-1; d_call: NA; clone_size: NA; v_call: TRBV2; cdr3_aa: CASSETDTEAFF; cdr3_nt: TGTGCCAGCAGTGAAACAGACACTGAAGCTTTCTTT
j_call: TRBJ1-2; d_call: NA; clone_size: NA; v_call: TRBV9; cdr3_aa: CASSVVGSGGYGYTF; cdr3_nt: TGTGCCAGCAGCGTAGTTGGTAGCGGAGGATATGGCTACACCTTC
j_call: TRBJ1-1; d_call: NA; clone_size: NA; v_call: TRBV7-9; cdr3_aa: CASSLSSESTEAFF; cdr3_nt: TGTGCCAGCAGCTTGTCATCTGAGAGCACTGAAGCTTTCTTT
j_call: TRBJ2-7; d_call: TRBD1; clone_size: NA; v_call: TRBV2; cdr3_aa: CASNGQGLYEQYF; cdr3_nt: TGTGCCAGCAATGGACAGGGTTTATACGAGCAGTACTTC
j_call: TRBJ2-2; d_call: TRBD2; clone_size: NA; v_call: TRBV5-4; cdr3_aa: CASSLRGRGDTGELFF; cdr3_nt: TGTGCCAGCAGCCTACGGGGGCGGGGGGACACCGGGGAGCTGTTTTTT
j_call: TRBJ1-1; d_call: TRBD1; clone_size: NA; v_call: TRBV7-8; cdr3_aa: CASSRDRGPNTEAFF; cdr3_nt: TGTGCCAGCAGCCGAGACAGGGGACCGAACACTGAAGCTTTCTTT
j_call: TRBJ1-5; d_call: NA; clone_size: NA; v_call: TRBV7-2; cdr3_aa: CASSLSWASNQPQHF; cdr3_nt: TGTGCCAGCAGCCTGAGTTGGGCTAGCAATCAGCCCCAGCATTTT
j_call: TRBJ1-6; d_call: NA; clone_size: once; v_call: TRBV27; cdr3_aa: CASRRGNSPLHF; cdr3_nt: TGTGCCAGCAGAAGGGGTAATTCACCCCTCCACTTT
j_call: TRBJ2-2; d_call: TRBD1; clone_size: NA; v_call: TRBV30; cdr3_aa: CAWSVFGTGSGELFF; cdr3_nt: TGTGCCTGGAGTGTATTTGGGACAGGGTCCGGGGAGCTGTTTTTT
j_call: TRBJ2-7; d_call: NA; clone_size: NA; v_call: TRBV4-1; cdr3_aa: CASGGGRGLHEQYF; cdr3_nt: TGCGCCAGCGGGGGGGGCAGGGGGCTCCACGAGCAGTACTTC
j_call: TRBJ2-3; d_call: TRBD2; clone_size: NA; v_call: TRBV7-8; cdr3_aa: CASSLGLAGATDTQYF; cdr3_nt: TGTGCCAGCAGCTTAGGACTAGCGGGGGCCACAGATACGCAGTATTTT
j_call: TRBJ2-2; d_call: NA; clone_size: many; v_call: TRBV19; cdr3_aa: CASSSGLTNTGELFF; cdr3_nt: TGTGCCAGTAGTTCGGGACTTACGAACACCGGGGAGCTGTTTTTT
j_call: TRBJ2-5; d_call: TRBD2; clone_size: NA; v_call: TRBV7-2; cdr3_aa: CASSLGGWPQETQYF; cdr3_nt: TGTGCCAGCAGCCTGGGAGGGTGGCCCCAAGAGACCCAGTACTTC
j_call: TRBJ1-1; d_call: TRBD1; clone_size: NA; v_call: TRBV19; cdr3_aa: CASSSRDRDTEAFF; cdr3_nt: TGTGCCAGTAGTAGCCGGGACAGAGACACTGAAGCTTTCTTT
j_call: TRBJ1-4; d_call: TRBD1; clone_size: NA; v_call: TRBV2; cdr3_aa: CASTRQGGHNEKLFF; cdr3_nt: TGTGCCAGCACCCGACAGGGCGGGCATAATGAAAAACTGTTTTTT
j_call: TRBJ1-2; d_call: NA; clone_size: NA; v_call: TRBV6-2/TRBV6-3; cdr3_aa: CASRYPSGGSYGYTF; cdr3_nt: TGTGCCAGCAGGTACCCCTCGGGGGGCAGCTATGGCTACACCTTC
j_call: TRBJ1-1; d_call: NA; clone_size: few; v_call: TRBV7-3; cdr3_aa: CASSLRGFEGEAFF; cdr3_nt: TGTGCCAGCAGCTTGAGAGGGTTTGAGGGTGAAGCTTTCTTT
j_call: TRBJ1-2; d_call: NA; clone_size: NA; v_call: TRBV5-4; cdr3_aa: CASSFPEHEDYGYTF; cdr3_nt: TGTGCCAGCAGCTTCCCCGAACACGAGGACTATGGCTACACCTTC
j_call: TRBJ1-1; d_call: NA; clone_size: NA; v_call: TRBV3-1/TRBV3-2; cdr3_aa: CASSPDFGVGDWKTEAFF; cdr3_nt: TGTGCCAGCAGCCCGGATTTTGGTGTCGGGGATTGGAAAACTGAAGCTTTCTTT
j_call: TRBJ2-7; d_call: NA; clone_size: NA; v_call: TRBV29-1; cdr3_aa: CSVDMGGGPYEQYF; cdr3_nt: TGCAGCGTTGATATGGGTGGCGGCCCCTACGAGCAGTACTTC
j_call: TRBJ2-1; d_call: TRBD1; clone_size: NA; v_call: TRBV25-1; cdr3_aa: CASRRTGASYNEQFF; cdr3_nt: TGTGCCAGCAGGAGGACAGGGGCGTCCTACAATGAGCAGTTCTTC
j_call: TRBJ1-1; d_call: NA; clone_size: NA; v_call: TRBV5-1; cdr3_aa: CASSLAGDMGTEAFF; cdr3_nt: TGCGCCAGCAGCCTCGCAGGGGACATGGGGACTGAAGCTTTCTTT
j_call: TRBJ2-1; d_call: TRBD1; clone_size: NA; v_call: TRBV19; cdr3_aa: CASSKGPAGGGYNEQFF; cdr3_nt: TGTGCCAGTAGTAAAGGGCCCGCAGGGGGCGGCTACAATGAGCAGTTCTTC
j_call: TRBJ1-2; d_call: NA; clone_size: NA; v_call: TRBV19; cdr3_aa: CASSIDLSGNYGYTF; cdr3_nt: TGTGCCAGTAGTATAGATCTATCAGGGAACTATGGCTACACCTTC
j_call: TRBJ1-1; d_call: TRBD1; clone_size: NA; v_call: TRBV28; cdr3_aa: CASSHRTGRRNTEAFF; cdr3_nt: TGTGCCAGCAGCCATAGGACAGGGAGGCGGAACACTGAAGCTTTCTTT
j_call: TRBJ1-4; d_call: TRBD1; clone_size: many; v_call: TRBV5-4; cdr3_aa: CASSADRGHEKLFF; cdr3_nt: TGTGCCAGCAGCGCGGACAGGGGTCATGAAAAACTGTTTTTT
j_call: TRBJ2-1; d_call: TRBD2; clone_size: NA; v_call: TRBV5-1; cdr3_aa: CASSPRTSGGFPGEQFF; cdr3_nt: TGCGCCAGCAGCCCTAGGACTAGCGGGGGCTTTCCGGGTGAGCAGTTCTTC
j_call: TRBJ2-3; d_call: TRBD2; clone_size: NA; v_call: TRBV7-2; cdr3_aa: CASSLNLAGGSDTQYF; cdr3_nt: TGTGCCAGCAGCTTAAACCTAGCGGGGGGATCAGATACGCAGTATTTT
j_call: TRBJ2-7; d_call: NA; clone_size: NA; v_call: TRBV5-4; cdr3_aa: CASSSDNYEQYF; cdr3_nt: TGTGCCAGCAGCTCCGACAACTACGAGCAGTACTTC
j_call: TRBJ1-5; d_call: NA; clone_size: few; v_call: TRBV28; cdr3_aa: CASSPTSQDRPYSNQPQHF; cdr3_nt: TGTGCCAGCAGTCCAACATCACAGGACCGCCCTTATAGCAATCAGCCCCAGCATTTT
j_call: TRBJ1-1; d_call: TRBD1; clone_size: NA; v_call: TRBV5-1; cdr3_aa: CASSLLQGIEAFF; cdr3_nt: TGCGCCAGCAGCTTGTTACAGGGGATTGAAGCTTTCTTT
j_call: TRBJ1-5; d_call: TRBD1; clone_size: NA; v_call: TRBV12-5; cdr3_aa: CASAPGTARPQHF; cdr3_nt: TGTGCTAGTGCCCCAGGGACAGCCAGGCCCCAGCATTTT
j_call: TRBJ1-5; d_call: NA; clone_size: NA; v_call: TRBV5-1; cdr3_aa: CASSLQGDQPQHF; cdr3_nt: TGCGCCAGCAGCCTTCAGGGCGATCAGCCCCAGCATTTT
j_call: TRBJ2-7; d_call: NA; clone_size: NA; v_call: TRBV7-2; cdr3_aa: CASSLASHSGYEQYF; cdr3_nt: TGTGCCAGCAGCTTAGCAAGCCATTCAGGGTACGAGCAGTACTTC
j_call: TRBJ2-3; d_call: TRBD2; clone_size: NA; v_call: TRBV4-2; cdr3_aa: CASSQELAGGDTQYF; cdr3_nt: TGTGCCAGCAGCCAAGAGTTAGCGGGGGGAGATACGCAGTATTTT
j_call: TRBJ1-4; d_call: TRBD1; clone_size: NA; v_call: TRBV10-3; cdr3_aa: CAISQGDNEKLFF; cdr3_nt: TGTGCCATCAGCCAGGGGGATAATGAAAAACTGTTTTTT
j_call: TRBJ2-7; d_call: TRBD1; clone_size: NA; v_call: TRBV6-5; cdr3_aa: CASRFGQGDYEQYF; cdr3_nt: TGTGCCAGCAGGTTCGGACAGGGGGACTACGAGCAGTACTTC